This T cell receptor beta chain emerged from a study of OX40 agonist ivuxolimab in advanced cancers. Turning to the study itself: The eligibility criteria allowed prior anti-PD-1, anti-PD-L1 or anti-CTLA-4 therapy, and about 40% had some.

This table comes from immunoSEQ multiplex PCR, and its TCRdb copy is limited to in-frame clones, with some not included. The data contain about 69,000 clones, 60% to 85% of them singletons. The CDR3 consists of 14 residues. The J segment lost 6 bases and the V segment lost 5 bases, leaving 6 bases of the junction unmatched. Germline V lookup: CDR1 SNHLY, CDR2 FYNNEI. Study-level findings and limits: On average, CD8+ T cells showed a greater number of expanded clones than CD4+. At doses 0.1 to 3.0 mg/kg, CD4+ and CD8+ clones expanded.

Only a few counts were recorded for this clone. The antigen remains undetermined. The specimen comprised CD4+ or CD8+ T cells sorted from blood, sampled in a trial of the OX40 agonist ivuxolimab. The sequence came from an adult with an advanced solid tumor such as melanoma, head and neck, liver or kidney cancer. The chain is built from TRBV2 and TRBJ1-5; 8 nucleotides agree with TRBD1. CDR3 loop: CASSRDRKTQPQHF. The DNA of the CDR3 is TGTGCCAGCAGTCGGGACAGGAAAACTCAGCCCCAGCATTTT. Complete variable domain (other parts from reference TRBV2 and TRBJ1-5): EPEVTQTPSHQVTQMGQEVILRCVPISNHLYFYWYRQILGQKVEFLVSFYNNEISEKSEIFDDQFSVERPDGSNFTLKIRSTKLEDSAMYFCASSRDRKTQPQHFGDGTRLSIL.